This T cell receptor beta chain was sequenced in a study of T cell changes during pregnancy in multiple sclerosis. Clones were read by immunoSEQ multiplex PCR, and TCRdb kept only the in-frame ones, dropping some. The table records about 100,000 clones, about 90% of them present only once. The starting material was peripheral blood, obtained after pregnancy. The receptor's source is a female donor with multiple sclerosis, enrolled in a pregnancy study.

This CDR3 reads CASSRHSSYEQYF. The CDR3 DNA is TGTGCCAGCTCGAGACACAGCTCCTACGAGCAGTACTTC. This sequence joins TRBV28 and TRBJ2-7; D unresolved. V was clipped by 8 bases and J by 0 bases, with 11 bases between them. Germline V gives CDR1 MDHEN, CDR2 SYDVKM. The CDR3 runs 13 residues.